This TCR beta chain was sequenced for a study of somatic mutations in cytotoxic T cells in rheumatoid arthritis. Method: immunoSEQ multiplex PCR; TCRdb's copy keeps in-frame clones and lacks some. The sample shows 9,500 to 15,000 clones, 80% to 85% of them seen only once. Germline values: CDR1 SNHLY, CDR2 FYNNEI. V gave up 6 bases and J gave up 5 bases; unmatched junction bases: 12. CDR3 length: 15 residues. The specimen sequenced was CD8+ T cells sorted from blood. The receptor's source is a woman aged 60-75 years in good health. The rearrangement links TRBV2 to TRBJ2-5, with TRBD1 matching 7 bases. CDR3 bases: TGTGCCAGCAGCCCACCAGGGGGACATCAGGAGACCCAGTACTTC. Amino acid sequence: CASSPPGGHQETQYF.